Listed below are T cell receptor beta chains from one sample, sequenced in a study of cytomegalovirus exposure and HLA in healthy donors. Method: immunoSEQ multiplex PCR; TCRdb's copy keeps in-frame clones and lacks some. The sample records 100,000 to 150,000 clones, less than 80% being singletons. Sequenced material: PBMCs. These receptors were taken from a woman in her forties or fifties in good health and CMV-seronegative. Both conserved end residues are part of each CDR3. The D gene is left open where the match is weak. Clone size appears in some rows only: once, few, many, or a class for an expanded clone.

v_call	j_call	d_call	clone_size	cdr3_aa	cdr3_nt
TRBV6-5	TRBJ2-7	TRBD2	-	CASSPTGGEDEQYF	TGTGCCAGCAGTCCAACGGGGGGAGAGGACGAGCAGTACTTC
TRBV18	TRBJ2-1	-	once	CASSPLMLRGSYNEQFF	TGTGCCAGCTCACCTCTGATGTTGAGAGGCTCCTACAATGAGCAGTTCTTC
TRBV11-2	TRBJ2-7	-	once	CASSLGLGSLYEQYF	TGTGCCAGCAGCTTAGGCTTGGGCAGCCTCTACGAGCAGTACTTC
TRBV7-8	TRBJ1-5	-	-	CASSFQGEGNQPQHF	TGTGCCAGCAGCTTCCAAGGGGAGGGCAATCAGCCCCAGCATTTT
TRBV7-9	TRBJ2-1	-	-	CASSLILAEPHEQFF	TGTGCCAGCAGCTTAATCCTCGCCGAGCCCCATGAGCAGTTCTTC
TRBV15	TRBJ1-5	-	-	CATSRGTGTSNQPQHF	TGTGCCACCAGCAGAGGCACAGGGACGAGCAATCAGCCCCAGCATTTT
TRBV9	TRBJ2-1	-	-	CASSVISGFAEQFF	TGTGCCAGCAGCGTAATCTCGGGATTTGCTGAGCAGTTCTTC
TRBV27	TRBJ2-7	TRBD2	-	CASSTQAGGPRAYEQYF	TGTGCCAGCAGTACACAAGCGGGAGGGCCGAGGGCCTACGAGCAGTACTTC
TRBV19	TRBJ2-7	-	once	CASSIDRDTLYEQYF	TGTGCCAGTAGTATAGATCGAGACACGCTCTACGAGCAGTACTTC
TRBV7-6	TRBJ2-7	-	-	CASGWGDHEQYF	TGTGCCAGCGGGTGGGGGGACCACGAGCAGTACTTC
TRBV19	TRBJ2-3	-	-	CASSILGYTQYF	TGTGCCAGTAGTATTCTCGGTTATACGCAGTATTTT
TRBV30	TRBJ2-3	TRBD2	-	CAWRPGTSRPDTQYF	TGTGCCTGGAGGCCAGGGACTAGCAGGCCAGATACGCAGTATTTT
TRBV4-2	TRBJ2-3	-	once	CASSQERPDTQYF	TGTGCCAGCAGCCAAGAGCGTCCGGATACGCAGTATTTT
TRBV7-9	TRBJ1-6	-	-	CASSSNSGGDYPYNSPLHF	TGTGCCAGCAGTAGCAACAGTGGAGGAGACTACCCGTATAATTCACCCCTCCACTTT
TRBV15	TRBJ1-1	TRBD1	-	CATSREGTGESYTEAFF	TGTGCCACCAGCAGAGAGGGGACAGGGGAAAGTTACACTGAAGCTTTCTTT